A selection of T cell receptor beta chains follows, all from one sample in a study of identical twins' blood T cells. MiXCR, applied by TCRdb to the 5' RACE reads, yields one record per CDR3 protein. The sample lists 300,000 to 400,000 distinct CDR3 sequences, 28% seen once, with about 6% in the top ten. The specimen sequenced was PBMCs. The receptor set was obtained from a woman aged 18-55 years in good health. The CDR3 runs from the conserved cysteine through the conserved F or W. Fields, in order: V gene, J gene, clone size, D gene, CDR3 DNA, CDR3 protein. A D gene is named only where the DNA matches it firmly. For some rows the clone size is stated as once, few or many, or as a class when expanded; others skip it.

v_call: TRBV11-3
j_call: TRBJ2-2
clone_size: -
d_call: TRBD1
cdr3_nt: TGTGCCACCTTGGACAGGGGGTCCGGGGAGCTGTTTTTT
cdr3_aa: CATLDRGSGELFF

v_call: TRBV5-1
j_call: TRBJ2-2
clone_size: few
d_call: -
cdr3_nt: TGCGCCAGCAGCTTGGGCCAGGCGTGGACCGGGGAGCTGTTTTTT
cdr3_aa: CASSLGQAWTGELFF

v_call: TRBV6-4
j_call: TRBJ2-2
clone_size: -
d_call: TRBD1
cdr3_nt: TGTGCCAGCAGCGTGGACAGGATGTCCGGGGAGCTGTTTTTT
cdr3_aa: CASSVDRMSGELFF

v_call: TRBV29-1
j_call: TRBJ1-2
clone_size: -
d_call: -
cdr3_nt: TGCAGCGTTGGGTCAGATTATGGCTACACCTTC
cdr3_aa: CSVGSDYGYTF

v_call: TRBV5-1
j_call: TRBJ1-4
clone_size: few
d_call: -
cdr3_nt: TGCGCCAGCAGCTTGGGGGGGACAACTAATGAAAAACTGTTTTTT
cdr3_aa: CASSLGGTTNEKLFF

v_call: TRBV29-1
j_call: TRBJ1-5
clone_size: -
d_call: -
cdr3_nt: TGCAGCGTCGCCGGGACTCCGAATCAGCCCCAGCATTTT
cdr3_aa: CSVAGTPNQPQHF

v_call: TRBV5-6
j_call: TRBJ1-2
clone_size: once
d_call: -
cdr3_nt: TGTGCCAGCAGCGCCCCACAAGTTTGGGTTAACTATGGCTACACCTTC
cdr3_aa: CASSAPQVWVNYGYTF

v_call: TRBV10-3
j_call: TRBJ1-1
clone_size: -
d_call: -
cdr3_nt: TGTGCCATCAAGGGGGGGACTATGGGTGAAGCTTTCTTT
cdr3_aa: CAIKGGTMGEAFF

v_call: TRBV29-1
j_call: TRBJ1-2
clone_size: many
d_call: -
cdr3_nt: TGCAGCGTCGATCGGGACATCTATGGCTACACCTTC
cdr3_aa: CSVDRDIYGYTF

v_call: TRBV5-6
j_call: TRBJ1-6
clone_size: -
d_call: -
cdr3_nt: TGTGCCAGCAGCTTGAGGACAGCAAATTCACCCCTCCACTTT
cdr3_aa: CASSLRTANSPLHF

v_call: TRBV6-6
j_call: TRBJ1-5
clone_size: -
d_call: -
cdr3_nt: TGTGCCAGCAGGCTACGGGGGGGCAGGAACAATCAGCCCCATCATTTT
cdr3_aa: CASRLRGGRNNQPHHF

v_call: TRBV6-6
j_call: TRBJ2-7
clone_size: many
d_call: -
cdr3_nt: TGTGCCAGCAGGACAGTCTACGAGCAGTACTTC
cdr3_aa: CASRTVYEQYF